Sequencing of this TCR beta chain was carried out in a study of regulatory dendritic cells for organ transplantation. General study results and limits: The authors noted considerable between-person heterogeneity in alloreactive memory CD8+ cells. Regulatory dendritic cells appeared to expand memory CD8+ clones less than mature ones. Naive CD4+ and CD8+ repertoires were highly diverse; memory CD8+ was most oligoclonal.

The repertoire was sequenced with immunoSEQ multiplex PCR; TCRdb's copy has only in-frame clones and lacks some. Of about 12,000 clones listed, about nine tenths are singletons. Per the germline V gene, CDR1 is MNHEY and CDR2 is SMNVEV (reference sequence). The CDR3 is 13 amino acids. Trimming cost V 6 bases and J 1 base, with 10 bases left between them. Allogeneic regulatory or mature dendritic cells were co-cultured for roughly five days with CFSE-labeled sorted T cells at 1:10. CD4+ or CD8+ T cells were sorted as naive CD45RA+ or memory CD45RO+. Note on this clone: Its antigen is not identified.

Source material: naive CD8+ T cells from blood cultured with dendritic cells. The subset: CD45RA+ naive T cells. The sequence came from a human donor in good health. The J gene is TRBJ2-7, the V gene TRBV27; no clear D. CDR3 sequence: CASSHGPSYEQYF. The CDR3 nucleotides read TGTGCCAGCAGCCACGGCCCGTCCTACGAGCAGTACTTC.